This T cell receptor (beta chain) is drawn from a study of shared clonotypes between healthy human individuals (dated by TCRdb to 2020 to 2022). About the study as a whole: The cohort included a few men and two women between 18 and 49 years of age. For each donor, CD4 naive and CD4 memory were each given three plates, CD8 naive was given two plates, and CD8 memory was given one plate. The study deeply sequenced blood TCR repertoires of several healthy adults to estimate repertoire size and the extent of clonotype sharing between individuals. To increase sequencing depth and limit assay-specific biases, TCR repertoire library preparation and sequencing were carried out by different laboratories using diverse techniques. Each donor's leukapheresis produced roughly between about 0.85 and 10 billion PBMCs. Study-wide findings and limitations: Incomplete sequencing was indicated by rarefaction of sorted-subset datasets, despite the large sequencing depth. Pairwise subsampling indicated that sequencing depth was expected to affect the degree of clonotype sharing among donors. Higher generation probabilities were observed for clonotypes shared by all four sorted-subset donors than for non-shared clonotypes. Naive subsets generally had larger estimated clonotype richness than memory subsets did. Sampling was restricted to blood, and TCR repertoires in tissue are likely to differ from TCR repertoires in blood. Across four donors, approximately 4.6% of naive CD4, approximately 3.5% of naive CD8, approximately 2.5% of memory CD4, and over 0.35% of memory CD8 clonotypes were shared. The genetic and exposure-history diversity represented was limited by the small number of donors.

About this clone: It has no known antigen specificity. Per-base qualities were not stored, and no clone one base away is much larger.

Reading from cysteine to phenylalanine, the CDR3 counts 11 amino acids. Only the CDR3 portion is preserved as DNA: 33 bases, with reading frame beginning at the first base. In the germline V gene, CDR1 corresponds to SGHAT and CDR2 to FQNNGV. The junction carries 5 bases between V and J, which are trimmed by 4 bases and 4 bases respectively. TCR CDR3 regions were amplified from genomic DNA by multiplex PCR using the deep immunoSEQ assay. For each cell subset, the extracted genomic DNA was distributed evenly across all wells of several immunoSEQ 96-well plates, and each plate served as one replicate. For sorted subsets, roughly 200 ng genomic DNA, equal to tens of thousands of T cell genomes, was loaded into each replicate PCR. Purified libraries were measured with a Qubit 3.0 fluorometer, size-checked on a Bioanalyzer 2100, and measured again with the KAPA Library Quantification kit. Every immunoSEQ 96-well plate was sequenced on a separate single-read 150-cycle Illumina NextSeq 550 flow cell. The authors' pipeline ran thus. Because the immunoSEQ output included only junctional sequences and no quality scores, the filtering could not be the same as the filtering used for full-length reads. To assign V/J genes and CDR3, sequences were annotated against IMGT germline references using PyIR, a Python wrapper for IgBLAST v1.9. Any read was removed if the V/J assignment was weak (E-value above 1e-6), the CDR3 was missing, or the read contained stop codons, out-of-frame junctions, or ambiguous translated residues. V3J clonotypes were defined as sequences sharing an identical inferred V gene, J gene, and CDR3 amino acid sequence. Percentage overlap between repertoires was computed as shared unique clonotypes divided by the size of the smaller repertoire. Repertoire richness was assessed with RTK rarefaction, the Chao1 estimator, and Recon v2.1 estimates of unobserved clonotypes. Generation probabilities were computed with OLGA for all TCRbeta clonotypes obtained by the gDNA method from a handful of donors. TCRdb took over this immuneACCESS table, retaining in-frame rearrangements with V and J assigned. Such tables are incomplete; in checked studies, under half of the missing clones stem from an unresolved V gene, and the remainder is unexplained. V, J and clone size derive from that table, while D and trimming were established from the DNA sequence. The sample table contains about 1,500,000 clones; only one count was recorded for roughly 97% of them. The ten largest make up 0.95% to 1.5% of the sample.

The donors were healthy, HIV-negative adults who had no recently reported acute infections or vaccinations. Only Caucasian adults living in Nashville, Tennessee, USA were represented among the donors. CD4+ T cells were enriched through magnetic negative selection, after which naive cells were positively selected on CD45RA and the remaining negative fraction served as the memory subset. Blood was collected by leukapheresis, and PBMCs were isolated by Ficoll-Histopaque density gradient centrifugation and then cryopreserved in liquid nitrogen vapor phase. Purity and quantity of every magnetically sorted T cell population were checked by analytical flow cytometry. Genomic DNA was isolated from every sorted fraction and measured by UV absorbance on a Nanodrop 2000c.

The rearranged segments are TRBV11-2 and TRBJ2-7, with the D gene too uncertain to name. Sequenced material: naive CD4+ T cells sorted from blood. The meaning of the sample's cell subset or site label: CD45RA+ positively selected. This clonotype originated in a man aged 25-45 years in good health. The CDR3 amino acid sequence is: CASSSRYEQYF. The DNA is TGTGCCAGCAGCTCTAGATACGAGCAGTACTTC.